Listed below are T cell receptor beta chains from one sample, sequenced in a study of T-cell reconstitution after alpha-beta-depleted transplantation in children. TCRdb reprocessed the PCR reads via MiXCR and lists one record per CDR3 protein. The data show about 300,000 distinct CDR3 sequences, 6% to 10% seen once. The sample in question was peripheral blood, obtained 360 days after TCRalphabeta/CD19-depleted stem cell transplant. Receptor source: a female patient younger than 10 who had a stem cell transplant for Fanconi anemia, so the T cells may come from the graft donor. Both conserved end residues are part of each CDR3. Fields, in order: clone size, D gene, J gene, V gene, CDR3 DNA, CDR3 protein. D genes are given only for firm matches. The size entry is marked missing in some rows and otherwise reads once, few, many or a size class.

many	TRBD2	TRBJ2-1	TRBV9	TGTGCCAGCAGCCGGGCGGGGGGGCCCTACAATGAGCAGTTCTTC	CASSRAGGPYNEQFF
.	TRBD1	TRBJ1-4	TRBV20-1	TGCAGTGCTAGAGCTCCGGGACAGGGAGGTGAAAAACTGTTTTTT	CSARAPGQGGEKLFF
.	.	TRBJ2-1	TRBV7-9	TGTGCCAGCACCAGTAGGCGGCTACCCCACAATGAGCAGTTCTTC	CASTSRRLPHNEQFF
.	.	TRBJ2-5	TRBV20-1	TGCAGTGCCTACAGGAGAGAGACCCAGTACTTC	CSAYRRETQYF
many	TRBD1	TRBJ2-3	TRBV4-3	TGCGCCAGCAGCCTAATAATCCCGGGACAGGGGTCCGATACGCAGTATTTT	CASSLIIPGQGSDTQYF
many	.	TRBJ2-2	TRBV27	TGTGCCAGCCGATTCCTCGGGACCACCGGGGAGCTGTTTTTT	CASRFLGTTGELFF
many	.	TRBJ2-3	TRBV12-3/TRBV12-4	TGTGCCAGCAGTTTTCGGGTAGCGGACCTACACACAGATACGCAGTATTTT	CASSFRVADLHTDTQYF
many	.	TRBJ2-1	TRBV5-5	TGTGCCAGCAGCCCGCGTTGGGGCCATTACAATGAGCAGTTCTTC	CASSPRWGHYNEQFF
few	TRBD1	TRBJ1-2	TRBV3-1	TGTGCCAGCAGCCAACTCGCCCCGGGACAGGATGGCTACACCTTC	CASSQLAPGQDGYTF
many	.	TRBJ1-1	TRBV7-9	TGTGCCAGCAGAATGGACCGCGAAGCTTTCTTT	CASRMDREAFF
many	.	TRBJ2-3	TRBV21-1	TGTGCCAGCACCGGAGAGGGGGGCACAGATACGCAGTATTTT	CASTGEGGTDTQYF
many	.	TRBJ1-2	TRBV29-1	TGCAGCGCCGGTACCAGGGACTATGGCTACACCTTC	CSAGTRDYGYTF
many	.	TRBJ2-1	TRBV5-6	TGTGCCAGCAGCTCTCTGGCGGAGGTTAGGGGTGAGCAGTTCTTC	CASSSLAEVRGEQFF
many	TRBD1	TRBJ1-2	TRBV9	TGTGCCAGCAGCCATAACAGGGGGCGCATCTATGGCTACACCTTC	CASSHNRGRIYGYTF
many	.	TRBJ2-6	TRBV5-5	TGTGCCAGCAGCTTGCCGGCCGGGGCCAACGTCCTGACTTTC	CASSLPAGANVLTF
.	TRBD1	TRBJ1-1	TRBV7-3	TGTGCCAGCAGCAGAGGACAGGGGAGCACTGAAGCTTTCTTT	CASSRGQGSTEAFF
many	.	TRBJ2-2	TRBV20-1	TGCAGTGCTAGAGGACTACTCACGAACACCGGGGAGCTGTTTTTT	CSARGLLTNTGELFF
.	.	TRBJ2-2	TRBV7-3	TGTGCCAGCAGCTTGACCAGCACCGGGGAGCTGTTTTTT	CASSLTSTGELFF
many	TRBD2	TRBJ2-1	TRBV6-2/TRBV6-3	TGTGCCAGCAGTTCCGGGACTAGCGGGCCCTCCTACAATGAGCAGTTCTTC	CASSSGTSGPSYNEQFF
many	.	TRBJ2-3	TRBV7-9	TGTGCCAGCAGCTCCCTAAGAAATACGCAGTATTTT	CASSSLRNTQYF
many	.	TRBJ1-3	TRBV5-1	TGCGCCAGCAGCTTGGAGTTTCGGGGATCTGGAAACACCATATATTTT	CASSLEFRGSGNTIYF
many	TRBD2	TRBJ2-1	TRBV5-4	TGTGCCAGCAGCCCTAGGACTAGCGGGGGCAATGAGCAGTTCTTC	CASSPRTSGGNEQFF
.	.	TRBJ1-1	TRBV11-1	TGTGCCAGCAGCTTAGTGGCCCGGGAAATGAACACTGAAGCTTTCTTT	CASSLVAREMNTEAFF
many	.	TRBJ1-3	TRBV27	TGTGCCAGCAGTTTGAGGGGAACTGGAAACACCATATATTTT	CASSLRGTGNTIYF
few	.	TRBJ2-5	TRBV20-1	TGCAGTGCTGGACAGATATACCAAGAGACCCAGTACTTC	CSAGQIYQETQYF
many	.	TRBJ1-2	TRBV10-3	TGTGCCATCAGTGTATCGGACAGTTCAGGCTACACCTTC	CAISVSDSSGYTF
.	.	TRBJ1-1	TRBV5-1	TGCGCCAGCAGCTTCCAGGGACGGACGAACACTGAAGCTTTCTTT	CASSFQGRTNTEAFF
.	TRBD1	TRBJ2-1	TRBV27	TGTGCCAGCAGTTTCAGGACAGGGGTTTTCAATGAGCAGTTCTTC	CASSFRTGVFNEQFF